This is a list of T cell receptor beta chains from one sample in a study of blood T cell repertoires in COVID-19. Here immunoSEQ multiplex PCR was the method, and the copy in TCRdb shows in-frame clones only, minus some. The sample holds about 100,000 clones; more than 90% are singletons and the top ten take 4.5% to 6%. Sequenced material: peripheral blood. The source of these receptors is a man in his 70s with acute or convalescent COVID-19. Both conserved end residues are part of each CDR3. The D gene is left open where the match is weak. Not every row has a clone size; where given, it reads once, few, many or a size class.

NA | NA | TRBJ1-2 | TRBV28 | TGTGCCAGCAGTTACCCCGGGGAAAATTATGGCTACACCTTC | CASSYPGENYGYTF
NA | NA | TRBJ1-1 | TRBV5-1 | TGCGCCAGCAGCGATTACCTCAGGGGATTCAACACTGAAGCTTTCTTT | CASSDYLRGFNTEAFF
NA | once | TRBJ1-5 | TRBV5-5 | TGTGCCAGCAGCTTGGCAGGGAGGGGCAATCAGCCCCAGCATTTT | CASSLAGRGNQPQHF
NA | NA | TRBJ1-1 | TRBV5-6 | TGTGCCAGCAGCTGGGGGCCCACTGAAGCTTTCTTT | CASSWGPTEAFF
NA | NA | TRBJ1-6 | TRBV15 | TGTGCCACCAGCAGAGATAACTTCGCCTCCTATAATTCACCCCTCCACTTT | CATSRDNFASYNSPLHF
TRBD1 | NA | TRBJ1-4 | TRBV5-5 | TGTGCCAGCAGCAGCTGGACAGGGGCTGAAAAACTGTTTTTT | CASSSWTGAEKLFF
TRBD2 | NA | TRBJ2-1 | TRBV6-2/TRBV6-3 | TGTGCCAGCAGTGCTCGACTAGCGGGCGAGCAGTTCTTC | CASSARLAGEQFF
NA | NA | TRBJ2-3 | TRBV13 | TGTGCCAGCAGCTTAGGCCCGGGAGAAGGCACAGATACGCAGTATTTT | CASSLGPGEGTDTQYF
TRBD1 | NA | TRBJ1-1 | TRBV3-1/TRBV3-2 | TGTGCCAGCAGCCCCACAGGGGTTGAAGCTTTCTTT | CASSPTGVEAFF
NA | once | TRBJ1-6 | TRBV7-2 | TGTGCCAGCAGCCGGGGGGTCGGGGGTTCACCCCTCCACTTT | CASSRGVGGSPLHF
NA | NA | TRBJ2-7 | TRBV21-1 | TGTGCCAGCAGCAAAGAGGGAGGTCTCTCCTACGAGCAGTACTTC | CASSKEGGLSYEQYF
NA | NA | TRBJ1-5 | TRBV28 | TGTGCCAGCAGTTTAGGACTCCTCAGCAATCAGCCCCAGCATTTT | CASSLGLLSNQPQHF
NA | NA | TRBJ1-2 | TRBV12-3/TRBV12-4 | TGTGCCAGCAGTTCGGGAAGGCCCTATGGCTACACCTTC | CASSSGRPYGYTF
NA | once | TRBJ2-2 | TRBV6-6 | TGTGCCAGCAGTTACCGGGGGACGAACACCGGGGAGCTGTTTTTT | CASSYRGTNTGELFF
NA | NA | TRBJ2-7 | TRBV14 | TGTGCCAGCAGCCAAGATTCTAGCGCCAGCTCCTACGAGCAGTACTTC | CASSQDSSASSYEQYF
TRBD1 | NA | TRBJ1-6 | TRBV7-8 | TGTGCCAGCAGCCTATGGATGGACAGGGGTAATTCACCCCTCCACTTT | CASSLWMDRGNSPLHF
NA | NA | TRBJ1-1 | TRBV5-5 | TGTGCCAGCAGCTTTATTCCGATAACTCGACAGGAAGCTTTCTTT | CASSFIPITRQEAFF
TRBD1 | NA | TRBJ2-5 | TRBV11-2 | TGTGCCAGCAGCTTGCAACAGGGGGTGCGGACCCAGTACTTC | CASSLQQGVRTQYF
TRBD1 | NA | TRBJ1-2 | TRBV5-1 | TGCGCCAGCAGCTTGGCCCGAGGGGGCGTTGGTATAGGTGGCTACACCTTC | CASSLARGGVGIGGYTF
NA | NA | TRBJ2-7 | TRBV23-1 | TGCGCCAGCAGTCCCCAAGCGGGCTCCTACGAGCAGTACTTC | CASSPQAGSYEQYF
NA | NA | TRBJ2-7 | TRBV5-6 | TGTGCCAGCAGCTTGCGGGGGGCTAACGAGCAGTACTTC | CASSLRGANEQYF
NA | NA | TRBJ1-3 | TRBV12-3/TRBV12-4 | TGTGCCAGCAGTTTTCCAGGCCCCGACACCATATATTTT | CASSFPGPDTIYF
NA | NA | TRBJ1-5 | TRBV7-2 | TGTGCCAGCAGCTTAGGATCGGCGACAAATCAGCCCCAGCATTTT | CASSLGSATNQPQHF
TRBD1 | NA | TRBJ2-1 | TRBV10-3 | TGTGCCATCAGTGGACAGGGCGTCCCCACCTATGACAATGAGCAGTTCTTC | CAISGQGVPTYDNEQFF
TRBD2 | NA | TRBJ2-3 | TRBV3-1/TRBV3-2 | TGTGCCAGCAGCCAAGACCAAAGACTAGCCCCTGATACGCAGTATTTT | CASSQDQRLAPDTQYF
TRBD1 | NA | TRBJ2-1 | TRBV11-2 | TGTGCCAGCAGCTATGGACAGGGGGCGAGCTATGAGCAGTTCTTC | CASSYGQGASYEQFF